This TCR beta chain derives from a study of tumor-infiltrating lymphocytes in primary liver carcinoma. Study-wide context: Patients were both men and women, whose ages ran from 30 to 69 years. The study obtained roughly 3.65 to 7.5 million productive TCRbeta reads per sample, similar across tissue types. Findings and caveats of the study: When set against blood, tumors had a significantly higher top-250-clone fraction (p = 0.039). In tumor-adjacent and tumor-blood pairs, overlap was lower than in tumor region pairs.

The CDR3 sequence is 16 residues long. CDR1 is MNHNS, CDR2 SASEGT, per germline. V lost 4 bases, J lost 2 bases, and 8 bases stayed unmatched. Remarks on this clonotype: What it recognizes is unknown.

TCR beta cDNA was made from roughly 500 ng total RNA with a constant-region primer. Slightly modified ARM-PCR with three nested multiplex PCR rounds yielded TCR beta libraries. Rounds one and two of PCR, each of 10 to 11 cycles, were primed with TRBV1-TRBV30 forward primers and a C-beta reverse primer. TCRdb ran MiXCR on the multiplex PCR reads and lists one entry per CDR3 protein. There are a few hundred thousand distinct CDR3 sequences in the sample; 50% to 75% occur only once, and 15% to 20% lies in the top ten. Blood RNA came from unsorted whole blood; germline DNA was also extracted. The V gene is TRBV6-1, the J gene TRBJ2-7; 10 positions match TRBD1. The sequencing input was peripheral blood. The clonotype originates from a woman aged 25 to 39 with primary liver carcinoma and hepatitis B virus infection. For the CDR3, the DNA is TGTGCCAGCAGTGTGACACCGGGACAGGGGACCTACGAGCAGTACTTC. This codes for CASSVTPGQGTYEQYF.